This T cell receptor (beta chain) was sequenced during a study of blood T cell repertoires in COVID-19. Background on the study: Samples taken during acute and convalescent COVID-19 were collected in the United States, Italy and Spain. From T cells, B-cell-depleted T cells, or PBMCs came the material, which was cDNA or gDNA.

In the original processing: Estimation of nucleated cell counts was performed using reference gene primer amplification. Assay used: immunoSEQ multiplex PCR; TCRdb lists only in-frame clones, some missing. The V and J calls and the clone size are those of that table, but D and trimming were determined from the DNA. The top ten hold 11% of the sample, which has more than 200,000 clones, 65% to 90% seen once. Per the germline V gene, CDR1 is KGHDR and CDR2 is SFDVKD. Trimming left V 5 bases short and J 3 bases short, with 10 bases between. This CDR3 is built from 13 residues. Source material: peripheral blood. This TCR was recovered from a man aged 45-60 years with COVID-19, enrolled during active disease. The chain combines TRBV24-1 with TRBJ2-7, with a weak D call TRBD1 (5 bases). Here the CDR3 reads CATSAGSYYEQYF. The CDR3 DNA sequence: TGTGCCACCAGTGCAGGGTCCTACTACGAGCAGTACTTC.